Following are 9 T cell receptor beta chains from one sample sequenced in a study of early T cells in non-severe SARS-CoV-2 infection. MiXCR was run by TCRdb on the 5' RACE reads, yielding one entry per CDR3 protein. Of 25,000 to 35,000 distinct CDR3 sequences in the sample, under 6% are singletons; the top ten hold roughly 5%. Sequencing was done on a sample of whole blood. Receptors originate from an adult who was a healthcare worker with PCR-confirmed SARS-CoV-2 infection or an uninfected control (not recorded which).

This clonotype was counted many times. The V and J genes are TRBV7-2 and TRBJ2-3; D remains ambiguous. This CDR3 region has 12 residues. Deletions cut 2 bases from V and 2 bases from J, with 2 bases between. Germline CDR1 SGHTA, CDR2 FQGNSA. The CDR3: CASSLITDTQYF. The CDR3 DNA sequence: TGTGCCAGCAGCTTAATCACAGATACGCAGTATTTT.

This clonotype was counted a few times. The rearrangement uses TRBV12-3 or TRBV12-4 and TRBJ1-1; a possible D gene is TRBD1 (6 bases). Trimming took off 5 bases at V and 7 bases at J, with 11 bases between the two ends. The CDR3 consists of 12 residues. The CDR3 loop is CASSLTRGEAFF. In nucleotides, the CDR3 is TGTGCCAGCAGTCTCACCAGGGGTGAAGCTTTCTTT.

This clonotype was seen at least ten times. The V and J genes are TRBV6-9 and TRBJ2-1; 10 bases are shared with TRBD2. The CDR3 is 17 amino acids. V gave up 6 bases and J gave up 4 bases; unmatched junction bases: 12. The germline CDR1 and CDR2 sequences are MNHGY and SVAAGI. CDR3 amino acids: CASSITWSSGSYNEQFF. CDR3 sequence (DNA): TGTGCCAGCAGCATCACATGGTCTAGCGGGAGTTACAATGAGCAGTTCTTC.

With respect to this clonotype: This sequence may be a read error, since a much larger clone differs from it by one base. V and J are TRBV7-9 and TRBJ1-2, with no clear D. V lost 1 base and J lost 6, with 9 bases in between. This CDR3 region has 13 residues. The germline CDR1 and CDR2 sequences are SEHNR and FQNEAQ (reference sequence). The CDR3: CASSLDSVDGYTF. For the CDR3, the DNA is TGTGCCAGCAGCTTAGATAGTGTTGATGGCTACACCTTC.

By share of the sample, this clonotype is medium-sized. V is TRBV18 and J is TRBJ1-6; tentatively, D is TRBD1 (5 bases). The germline gives CDR1 KGHSH, CDR2 LQKENI. This CDR3 region has 14 residues. The germline V and J ends were trimmed by 4 bases and 5 bases, with 9 bases remaining between them. CDR3 loop: CASSLTENNSPLHF. DNA of the CDR3: TGTGCCAGCTCACTGACAGAAAATAATTCACCCCTCCACTTT.

This clonotype was detected ten times or more. The rearrangement uses TRBV6-6 and TRBJ1-1; unclear D gene. The germline V and J ends were trimmed by 6 bases and 6 bases, with 11 bases remaining between them. Per the germline V gene, CDR1 is MNHNY and CDR2 is SVGAGI (reference sequence). The CDR3 totals 12 residues. The CDR3 loop reads CASSPASAEAFF. The CDR3 DNA is TGTGCCAGCAGCCCCGCATCTGCTGAAGCTTTCTTT.

In its sample, this clonotype was seen many times. The CDR3 DNA reads TGTGCCAGCAGCTTAGAGGGCAGCTACGAGCAGTACTTC. This encodes CASSLEGSYEQYF. The rearrangement joins TRBV11-2 to TRBJ2-7, with unresolved D. The CDR3 contains 13 residues. The germline CDR1 and CDR2 sequences are SGHAT and FQNNGV. The ends were cut back, 0 bases at V and 3 bases at J, with 6 bases in the middle. Full variable domain (rest looked up from reference TRBV11-2 and TRBJ2-7): EAGVAQSPRYKIIEKRQSVAFWCNPISGHATLYWYQQILGQGPKLLIQFQNNGVVDDSQLPKDRFSAERLKGVDSTLKIQPAKLEDSAVYLCASSLEGSYEQYFGPGTRLTVT.

Only a few counts were recorded for this clonotype. The gene calls are TRBV5-1 and TRBJ2-7; D possibly corresponds to TRBD1 (5 bases). The CDR3 consists of 14 residues. V was cut by 2 bases and J by 3 bases, with 12 bases left in between. Germline V gene data show CDR1 as SGHRS and CDR2 as YFSETQ. CDR3 sequence reads: CASSLLAGHYEQYF. Here the CDR3 DNA reads TGCGCCAGCAGCTTACTGGCAGGACACTACGAGCAGTACTTC.

This clonotype has ten or more counts. The rearrangement joins TRBV11-2 to TRBJ1-1; D gene ambiguous. V lost 2 bases and J 5 bases, leaving 12 bases between the germline ends. This CDR3 has 14 amino acids. Germline assignment: CDR1 SGHAT and CDR2 FQNNGV. In DNA, the CDR3 is TGTGCCAGCAGCTTACAAGTAGCGGATACTGAAGCTTTCTTT. Translating gives CASSLQVADTEAFF.